Reported below is one T cell receptor (beta chain). Assay: immunoSEQ multiplex PCR; the TCRdb copy retains only in-frame clones and omits some. Of roughly 41,000 clones listed, 80% to 90% are singletons. Unmatched junction bases numbered 3, after V lost 4 bases and J lost 3 bases. The germline V gene has CDR1 SGDLS and CDR2 YYNGEE. The CDR3 runs to 13 residues. The data derive from a study of blood T cell repertoires in COVID-19. Study-level information: The origin of the acute and convalescent COVID-19 samples was the United States, Italy and Spain.

The Seattle site enrolled patients during active infection and followed them longitudinally. The receptor was derived from a man aged 60 to 75 with COVID-19, enrolled during active disease. Source material: peripheral blood. This rearrangement joins TRBV9 to TRBJ2-5; 7 bases line up with TRBD1. In nucleotides, the CDR3 is TGTGCCAGCAGCACAGACAGGGAAGAGACCCAGTACTTC. Translated: CASSTDREETQYF.